What follows are 9 T cell receptor beta chains derived from one specimen sequenced in a study of T-cell reconstitution after alpha-beta-depleted transplantation in children. Unique molecular identifiers were incorporated when the TCRbeta library was constructed. TCRdb re-analysed the PCR reads in MiXCR, keeping a single row per CDR3 protein. This table holds about 640,000 distinct CDR3 sequences, around 17% found once. This material consisted of PBMCs from the stem cell graft donor, taken from the stem cell graft. The receptors come from a human donor who donated a stem cell graft to a child with acute myeloid leukemia.

This clonotype appeared many times. The J gene is TRBJ2-5, the V gene TRBV5-6, with 7 bases matching TRBD1. Trimming cost V 6 bases and J 2 bases; bases outside gene matches: 13. This CDR3 has 16 amino acids. CDR1 SGHDT and CDR2 YYEEEE come from the germline V gene. The CDR3 DNA follows: TGTGCCAGCACCCTATTAGGGGCAGGGGGACAAGAGACCCAGTACTTC. It specifies CASTLLGAGGQETQYF.

This clonotype appeared many times. This rearrangement joins TRBV20-1 to TRBJ2-1; TRBD2 matches 7 bases. J was trimmed by 0 bases and V by 0 bases; bases with no gene match: 11. CDR3 size: 18 residues. Germline V gives CDR1 DFQATT, CDR2 SNEGSKA (reference sequence). CDR3 sequence (DNA): TGCAGTGCTAGAGATCCCGCGGGGGTGACAAGCTCCTACAATGAGCAGTTCTTC. Encoded protein: CSARDPAGVTSSYNEQFF.

This clonotype was picked up a small number of times. This chain joins TRBV5-5 and TRBJ2-7; no firm D call. This CDR3 is built from 14 residues. Germline CDR1 SGHKS, CDR2 YYEKEE (reference sequence). Between the trimmed V and J ends, which lost 2 bases and 1 base, there was a span of 10 bases. Here the CDR3 reads CASSFRVLSYEQYF. The CDR3 nucleotides are TGTGCCAGCAGCTTCCGGGTCCTATCCTACGAGCAGTACTTC.

This clonotype was detected many times. The chain is built from TRBV13 and TRBJ2-3; D not certain. Trimming stripped 5 bases from V and 3 bases from J, with 9 bases between. The CDR3 runs 13 residues. Germline lookup yields CDR1 PRHDT and CDR2 FYEKMQ (reference sequence). CDR3 sequence (DNA): TGTGCCAGCAGCCCGGAATGGACAGATACGCAGTATTTT. It yields the protein CASSPEWTDTQYF.

This clonotype appeared many times. The genes are TRBV20-1 and TRBJ1-1, with D uncertain. This CDR3 has 13 residues. Germline V gives CDR1 DFQATT, CDR2 SNEGSKA (reference sequence). Trimming removed 4 bases from V and 1 base from J, with 10 bases in between. In DNA, the CDR3 is TGCAGTGCTACCGGGAGGAAGAACACTGAAGCTTTCTTT. Translated: CSATGRKNTEAFF.

This rearrangement joins TRBV5-1 to TRBJ2-5; tentative D call: TRBD2 (5 bases). Germline CDR1 reads SGHRS; CDR2 reads YFSETQ. This CDR3 has 16 amino acids. V lost 0 bases and J 5 bases, leaving 17 bases between the germline ends. CDR3 bases: TGCGCCAGCAGCTTGGCGTTAGCGCCCCTCCAGGAGACCCAGTACTTC. Amino acids: CASSLALAPLQETQYF.

This clonotype was recorded once. The chain is built from TRBV11-3 and TRBJ2-7, with D hard to call. Trimming pared 3 bases from V and 2 bases from J, leaving 11 bases between. Germline V lookup: CDR1 SGHNT, CDR2 YENEEA. The CDR3 totals 14 residues. The CDR3 sequence: CASSLRRRPYEQYF. The DNA for the CDR3 is TGTGCCAGCAGCTTGCGCCGACGACCCTACGAGCAGTACTTC.

This clonotype occurred a few times. The gene calls are TRBV20-1 and TRBJ2-4; the D is unclear. The germline V and J ends were trimmed by 0 bases and 0 bases, with 9 bases remaining between them. Looked up from germline, CDR1 is DFQATT and CDR2 is SNEGSKA (reference sequence). CDR3 length: 15 amino acids. The CDR3 reads CSARDPKLAKNIQYF. The CDR3 DNA sequence: TGCAGTGCTAGAGACCCTAAGTTAGCCAAAAACATTCAGTACTTC.

This clonotype was counted ten times or more. The rearrangement links TRBV29-1 to TRBJ1-1; D gene unclear. The V gene's germline CDR1 is SQVTM and CDR2 ANQGSEA. The germline V and J ends were trimmed by 8 bases and 3 bases, with 13 bases remaining between them. The CDR3 is made up of 12 amino acids. In nucleotides, the CDR3 is TGCAGCCTATCGGACGGTGACACTGAAGCTTTCTTT. Encoded protein: CSLSDGDTEAFF.